A single sample is the source of the 30 T cell receptor beta chains below, sequenced in a study of T cell repertoires in ileal Crohn's disease. Assay used: immunoSEQ multiplex PCR; TCRdb lists only in-frame clones, some missing. The repertoire holds around 17,000 clones, less than 65% seen once, with 5.5% to 7% in the top ten. Sequencing used ileal tissue. All receptors come from an adult with Crohn's disease.

V is TRBV19 and J is TRBJ1-2; no reliable D call. Trimming cost V 6 bases and J 2 bases, with 13 bases left between them. This CDR3 region has 14 residues. Per germline, CDR1 LNHDA and CDR2 SQIVND (reference sequence). CDR3: CASRFDGENYGYTF. CDR3 nucleotide sequence: TGTGCCAGTAGATTTGACGGAGAGAACTATGGCTACACCTTC.

The chain links TRBV5-4 to TRBJ1-1; 8 bases are a match to TRBD1. Germline V gene sequence: CDR1 SGHNT, CDR2 YYREEE (reference sequence). V lost 3 bases, J lost 4 bases, and 5 bases stayed unmatched. The CDR3 extends over 14 amino acids. The CDR3 is CASSWDRTSTEAFF. The CDR3 region has the DNA TGTGCCAGCAGCTGGGACAGGACGAGCACTGAAGCTTTCTTT. Using reference TRBV5-4 and TRBJ1-1 for the parts outside the CDR3, the full variable domain is ETGVTQSPTHLIKTRGQQVTLRCSSQSGHNTVSWYQQALGQGPQFIFQYYREEENGRGNFPPRFSGLQFPNYSSELNVNALELDDSALYLCASSWDRTSTEAFFGQGTRLTVV.

This clone is classed as medium-sized. This chain uses TRBV11-2 with TRBJ1-5; D remains unclear. V was shortened by 3 bases and J by 0 bases, with 9 bases between the two germline ends. From germline, CDR1 is SGHAT and CDR2 FQNNGV. The CDR3 is 15 residues long. The CDR3 region has the DNA TGTGCCAGCAGCTTGGACTACAGTAGCAATCAGCCCCAGCATTTT. Translated, it gives CASSLDYSSNQPQHF.

V and J are TRBV18 and TRBJ2-3; 10 bases line up with TRBD2. This CDR3 spans 15 amino acids. The ends lost 6 bases at V and 3 bases at J; junction bases unmatched: 6. Germline CDR1 reads KGHSH; CDR2 reads LQKENI. In DNA form, the CDR3 reads TGTGCCAGCTCTCTAGCGGGAGTGTCAACAGATACGCAGTATTTT. Translating gives CASSLAGVSTDTQYF.

This clone appeared a few times. V usage is TRBV7-9 and J usage is TRBJ2-7, with 9 positions matching TRBD1. V lost 2 bases, J lost 2 bases, and 7 bases stayed unmatched. The CDR3 runs 16 residues. Germline V gives CDR1 SEHNR, CDR2 FQNEAQ (reference sequence). The CDR3 sequence: CASSLSRGTGTYEQYF. The DNA of the CDR3 is TGTGCCAGCAGCTTATCCCGAGGGACAGGGACCTACGAGCAGTACTTC.

This clone showed up just a few times. V is TRBV28 and J is TRBJ1-5; D not certain. The CDR3 is 14 amino acids. V lost 7 bases and J 6 bases, leaving 16 bases between the germline ends. CDR1 is MDHEN, CDR2 SYDVKM, per germline. The chain's CDR3 is CASKEGSGIQPQHF. The CDR3 region has the DNA TGTGCCAGCAAAGAGGGATCGGGGATTCAGCCCCAGCATTTT.

This CDR3 is CASSFVLGGGMNNEQFF. CDR3 nucleotide sequence: TGTGCCAGCAGTTTTGTCCTGGGGGGTGGGATGAACAATGAGCAGTTCTTC. The genes are TRBV27 and TRBJ2-1, with D possibly being TRBD2 (6 bases). The CDR3 consists of 17 residues. The V end was cut by 3 bases, the J end by 5 bases, with 20 bases between. Germline CDR1 is MNHEY and CDR2 is SMNVEV (reference sequence).

This clone turned up a few times. The chain uses TRBV2 and TRBJ2-2; 10 nucleotides line up with TRBD1. The V gene end was trimmed by 8 bases and the J gene end by 1 base; junction bases not matched to a gene: 4. CDR3 length: 15 residues. In germline, CDR1 is SNHLY, CDR2 FYNNEI. CDR3 sequence (DNA): TGTGCCAGCGGGGGACAGGGGAAGAACACCGGGGAGCTGTTTTTT. Translation: CASGGQGKNTGELFF.

V is TRBV30 and J is TRBJ2-7; D possibly corresponds to TRBD1 (5 bases). The CDR3 is 13 residues long. Per the germline V gene, CDR1 is GTSNPN and CDR2 is SVGIG (reference sequence). Deletions cut 5 bases from V and 5 bases from J, with 16 bases between. This CDR3 reads CAWGPKSRDEQYF. For the CDR3, the DNA is TGTGCCTGGGGTCCCAAGAGCAGGGACGAGCAGTACTTC.

This clone was observed a few times. Other DNA sequences from this sample encode an identical CDR3 as well. V is TRBV7-9 and J is TRBJ2-7; 10 nucleotides agree with TRBD2. The CDR3 is 14 amino acids. V lost 4 bases to trimming and J lost 2 bases; unmatched junction nucleotides: 2. Germline lookup yields CDR1 SEHNR and CDR2 FQNEAQ (reference sequence). CDR3 residues: CASSSLAGAYEQYF. The DNA for the CDR3 is TGTGCCAGCAGCTCCCTAGCGGGAGCCTACGAGCAGTACTTC. Looking up the rest from reference TRBV7-9 and TRBJ2-7 gives the full variable domain: DTGVSQNPRHKITKRGQNVTFRCDPISEHNRLYWYRQTLGQGPEFLTYFQNEAQLEKSRLLSDRFSAERPKGSFSTLEIQRTEQGDSAMYLCASSSLAGAYEQYFGPGTRLTVT.

Only a few counts were recorded for this clone. The V and J genes are TRBV7-2 and TRBJ1-1; no definite D call. CDR3 length: 15 amino acids. The ends were cut back, 2 bases at V and 1 base at J, with 11 bases in the middle. Germline CDR1 reads SGHTA; CDR2 reads FQGNSA. CDR3 DNA sequence: TGTGCCAGCAGCTTACAGTTCCGGGGGAACACTGAAGCTTTCTTT. Translating it yields CASSLQFRGNTEAFF. Full variable domain (outside the CDR3, taken from reference TRBV7-2 and TRBJ1-1): GAGVSQSPSNKVTEKGKDVELRCDPISGHTALYWYRQSLGQGLEFLIYFQGNSAPDKSGLPSDRFSAERTGGSVSTLTIQRTQQEDSAVYLCASSLQFRGNTEAFFGQGTRLTVV.

V is TRBV2 and J is TRBJ1-1; D might be TRBD1 (5 bases). The germline V and J ends were trimmed by 8 bases and 1 base, with 17 bases remaining between them. Germline loops: CDR1 SNHLY, CDR2 FYNNEI. The CDR3 sequence is 15 residues long. The CDR3, as DNA: TGTGCCAGCCAGGGAGAGGGACTCCGGAACACTGAAGCTTTCTTT. It codes for CASQGEGLRNTEAFF. The variable domain in full, completed from reference TRBV2 and TRBJ1-1, reads EPEVTQTPSHQVTQMGQEVILRCVPISNHLYFYWYRQILGQKVEFLVSFYNNEISEKSEIFDDQFSVERPDGSNFTLKIRSTKLEDSAMYFCASQGEGLRNTEAFFGQGTRLTVV.

This rearrangement joins TRBV5-4 to TRBJ2-2, with TRBD1 matching 8 bases. There are 14 residues in the CDR3. The germline V gene has CDR1 SGHNT and CDR2 YYREEE (reference sequence). V lost 5 bases, J lost 4 bases, and 4 bases stayed unmatched. CDR3 region: CASSRQGSTGELFF. The CDR3 DNA reads TGTGCCAGCAGTCGACAGGGGAGCACCGGGGAGCTGTTTTTT.

The chain uses TRBV7-2 and TRBJ1-2; the match to TRBD1 covers 7 bases. The CDR3 runs 13 residues. The trim removed 5 bases at V and 6 bases at J, leaving 6 bases unmatched. CDR1 is SGHTA, CDR2 FQGNSA, per germline. Written as DNA, the CDR3 is TGTGCCAGCAGCACCGACAGGGAGCATGGCTACACCTTC. Encoded protein: CASSTDREHGYTF.

The chain joins TRBV6-5 to TRBJ1-1; D may be TRBD1 (6 bases). The length of the CDR3 is 12 residues. The V gene lost 6 bases and the J gene lost 4 bases, with 9 bases spanning the gap. CDR1 and CDR2 (germline): MNHEY, SVGAGI. DNA of the CDR3: TGTGCCAGCAGACAGGGCGGCACTGAAGCTTTCTTT. Translation: CASRQGGTEAFF.

The chain combines TRBV10-1 with TRBJ2-5; tentative D call: TRBD2 (5 bases). CDR3 size: 13 residues. Deletions cut 3 bases from V and 5 bases from J, with 10 bases between. Per the germline V gene, CDR1 is WNHNN and CDR2 is SYGVQD (reference sequence). CDR3 region: CASSESGRETQYF. As DNA, the CDR3 is TGCGCCAGCAGTGAATCGGGAAGGGAGACCCAGTACTTC.

This clone was detected a few times. The rearrangement joins TRBV2 to TRBJ2-7; D call uncertain. Germline lookup yields CDR1 SNHLY and CDR2 FYNNEI. This CDR3 comprises 11 residues. V was trimmed by 3 bases and J by 3 bases, leaving 3 bases between them. The CDR3 DNA sequence: TGTGCCAGCAGTGACAACTACGAGCAGTACTTC. The encoded protein is CASSDNYEQYF.

This clone was detected only a few times. Other DNA sequences from this sample encode an identical CDR3 as well. The chain joins TRBV5-4 to TRBJ1-1, with no clear D. The CDR3 totals 12 residues. The V and J ends lost 5 bases and 4 bases respectively, with 9 bases between them. Germline V gene data show CDR1 as SGHNT and CDR2 as YYREEE (reference sequence). CDR3 sequence: CASSRTGTEAFF. In DNA, the CDR3 is TGTGCCAGCAGTAGAACGGGCACTGAAGCTTTCTTT. The variable domain in full, completed from reference TRBV5-4 and TRBJ1-1, reads ETGVTQSPTHLIKTRGQQVTLRCSSQSGHNTVSWYQQALGQGPQFIFQYYREEENGRGNFPPRFSGLQFPNYSSELNVNALELDDSALYLCASSRTGTEAFFGQGTRLTVV.

This chain joins TRBV19 and TRBJ2-2, with TRBD2 identical over 8 bases. CDR1 and CDR2 (germline): LNHDA, SQIVND (reference sequence). Unmatched junction bases numbered 5, after V lost 6 bases and J lost 2 bases. The CDR3 sequence is 15 residues long. The chain's CDR3 is CASSPGTSNTGELFF. CDR3 nucleotide sequence: TGTGCCAGTAGCCCCGGGACTAGTAACACCGGGGAGCTGTTTTTT. The full variable domain, completed using reference TRBV19 and TRBJ2-2, is DGGITQSPKYLFRKEGQNVTLSCEQNLNHDAMYWYRQDPGQGLRLIYYSQIVNDFQKGDIAEGYSVSREKKESFPLTVTSAQKNPTAFYLCASSPGTSNTGELFFGEGSRLTVL.

This chain uses TRBV5-1 with TRBJ2-1; the D is unclear. V was shortened by 7 bases and J by 4 bases, with 18 bases between the two germline ends. This CDR3 region has 15 residues. Per germline, CDR1 SGHRS and CDR2 YFSETQ. The CDR3 spells CASRRVQMTYNEQFF. CDR3 sequence (DNA): TGCGCCAGCCGTCGGGTCCAAATGACGTACAATGAGCAGTTCTTC.

The rearrangement links TRBV7-9 to TRBJ1-2; D may be TRBD1 (5 bases). The V end lost 5 bases, the J end lost 4 bases, and 17 bases lay between the germline ends. Germline assignment: CDR1 SEHNR and CDR2 FQNEAQ (reference sequence). This CDR3 has 15 amino acids. The CDR3 loop reads CASSRTTLGGYGYTF. CDR3 nucleotides: TGTGCCAGCAGCCGAACAACCCTCGGGGGCTATGGCTACACCTTC.

The genes are TRBV15 and TRBJ2-5; a weak D match, TRBD2 (5 bases). The CDR3 has 15 amino acids. In germline, CDR1 is LNHNV, CDR2 YYDKDF (reference sequence). The V end was cut by 0 bases, the J end by 5 bases, with 13 bases between. The CDR3 is CATSRDRPGSETQYF. DNA for the CDR3: TGTGCCACCAGCAGAGATCGTCCGGGATCCGAGACCCAGTACTTC.

The chain carries TRBV5-1 and TRBJ1-1, with D perhaps TRBD1 (5 bases). This CDR3 is 12 amino acids long. Trimming shortened V by 4 bases and J by 1 base, and 5 bases separated the two germline ends. Germline V lookup: CDR1 SGHRS, CDR2 YFSETQ. The chain's CDR3 is CASSQGNTEAFF. In nucleotides, the CDR3 is TGCGCCAGCAGCCAGGGGAACACTGAAGCTTTCTTT.

The chain joins TRBV19 to TRBJ2-3, with D perhaps matching TRBD2 (5 bases). The CDR3 extends over 15 amino acids. Per germline, CDR1 LNHDA and CDR2 SQIVND (reference sequence). V lost 1 base and J 2 bases, leaving 10 bases between the germline ends. The CDR3 reads CASSIGGSPTDTQYF. In DNA form, the CDR3 reads TGTGCCAGTAGTATAGGAGGGAGCCCCACAGATACGCAGTATTTT.

This clone appeared a few times. The chain joins TRBV6-1 to TRBJ2-2, with TRBD1 matching 10 bases. The length of the CDR3 is 14 residues. The germline gives CDR1 MNHNS, CDR2 SASEGT. Trimming took 10 bases from V and 5 from J; bases not matched to a gene: 7. Written as DNA, the CDR3 is TGTGCCACCAACCGGGACAGGGGTACCGGGGAGCTGTTTTTT. It yields the protein CATNRDRGTGELFF.

V and J are TRBV6-1 and TRBJ1-1; D ambiguous. CDR3 length: 11 residues. CDR1 MNHNS and CDR2 SASEGT come from the germline V gene. Trimming removed 6 bases from V and 0 bases from J, with 2 bases in between. This CDR3 reads CASSMNTEAFF. As DNA, the CDR3 is TGTGCCAGCAGCATGAACACTGAAGCTTTCTTT.

This chain connects TRBV6-1 to TRBJ2-7; 8 bases map to TRBD1. After removal of 6 bases from V and 7 bases from J, the junction contained 11 bases not matched to a gene. The length of the CDR3 is 14 residues. CDR1 is MNHNS, CDR2 SASEGT, per germline. CDR3 DNA: TGTGCCAGCAGATACCAGGGGGCAAGTGGTGAGCAGTACTTC. This encodes CASRYQGASGEQYF.

This clone was seen a handful of times. The chain links TRBV6-5 to TRBJ1-5; tentative D call: TRBD1 (6 bases). This CDR3 region has 14 residues. Trimming left V 3 bases short and J 4 bases short, with 10 bases between. Germline CDR1 reads MNHEY; CDR2 reads SVGAGI. CDR3 loop: CASSYGGGNQPQHF. CDR3 nucleotides: TGTGCCAGCAGTTATGGGGGCGGGAATCAGCCCCAGCATTTT.

The CDR3 sequence is CASSYDWGVGYTF. The CDR3 bases are TGTGCCAGCAGTTACGATTGGGGGGTTGGCTACACCTTC. The V and J genes are TRBV6-5 and TRBJ1-2, with D possibly being TRBD1 (5 bases). The germline V and J ends were trimmed by 2 bases and 7 bases, with 11 bases remaining between them. Germline lookup yields CDR1 MNHEY and CDR2 SVGAGI. The CDR3 totals 13 residues.

The table lists this clone with a count of one. This sequence joins TRBV28 and TRBJ2-6; TRBD1 aligns across 8 bases. V shed 2 bases and J 0 bases; nucleotides not matched to a gene: 6. The CDR3 spans 18 residues. Looked up from germline, CDR1 is MDHEN and CDR2 is SYDVKM. CDR3 sequence: CASSLQGQGVSGANVLTF. DNA for the CDR3: TGTGCCAGCAGTTTACAAGGACAGGGAGTCTCTGGGGCCAACGTCCTGACTTTC.